This T cell receptor (beta chain) came from a study of blood T cell repertoires in COVID-19. Germline V gene lookup returns CDR1 SGHRS and CDR2 YFSETQ. V lost 0 bases to trimming and J lost 0 bases, with 13 bases between them. This CDR3 has 16 amino acids. Original processing methods: Estimation of nucleated cell counts was performed using reference gene primer amplification. The method was immunoSEQ multiplex PCR; TCRdb's version includes in-frame clones alone and lacks a portion of them. From that table come the V and J calls and clone size; the DNA was used to work out D and trimming. The sample gives about 60,000 clones, around 90% of which show up once; 7.3% is in the top ten.

Sequenced: peripheral blood. The chain uses TRBV5-1 and TRBJ2-7, with D uncertain. The sequence derives from a human donor in a cohort sampled during active COVID-19. In DNA form, the CDR3 reads TGCGCCAGCAGCTTGGGTTTCAGTTCCTCCTCCTACGAGCAGTACTTC. It encodes CASSLGFSSSSYEQYF. The complete variable domain, with remaining parts taken from reference TRBV5-1 and TRBJ2-7, reads KAGVTQTPRYLIKTRGQQVTLSCSPISGHRSVSWYQQTPGQGLQFLFEYFSETQRNKGNFPGRFSGRQFSNSRSEMNVSTLELGDSALYLCASSLGFSSSSYEQYFGPGTRLTVT.